The text below deals with one T cell receptor beta chain. Its target antigen remains unknown. No clone much larger than this one lies a single base away; base qualities are absent. The library was made by the immunoSEQ multiplex PCR assay. Entries here come from immuneACCESS through TCRdb and include only in-frame sequences with V and J called. Some clones fail to appear in such tables; in the studies checked, an unresolved V gene covers under half of the shortfall, and the cause of the remainder is unknown. In all, the sample holds hundreds of thousands of clones, and more than 85% of those were seen once. 0.015% to 0.02% of the sample lies in the top ten. The data derive from a study of shared T cell receptors in the human thymus (dated by TCRdb to the early 2020s). For the study in its entirety: The study examined how the human thymus generates shared, self-reactive T-cell receptor alpha chains.

Including cysteine and phenylalanine, the CDR3 has 16 amino acids. Only the CDR3 DNA stays, 48 bases, in frame from base 1. Ends trimmed: V by 3 bases, J by 3 bases; bases unmatched to a gene: 6. In the germline V gene (reference sequence), CDR1 corresponds to MNHEY and CDR2 to SMNVEV. The chain links TRBV27 with TRBJ2-7, and 12 bases in between align with TRBD2. This clonotype was obtained from a human donor. The sample taken for sequencing was thymocytes. The CDR3 reads as follows: CASSLSSGRVIYEQYF. The DNA is TGTGCCAGCAGTTTGTCTAGCGGGAGGGTGATCTACGAGCAGTACTTC.